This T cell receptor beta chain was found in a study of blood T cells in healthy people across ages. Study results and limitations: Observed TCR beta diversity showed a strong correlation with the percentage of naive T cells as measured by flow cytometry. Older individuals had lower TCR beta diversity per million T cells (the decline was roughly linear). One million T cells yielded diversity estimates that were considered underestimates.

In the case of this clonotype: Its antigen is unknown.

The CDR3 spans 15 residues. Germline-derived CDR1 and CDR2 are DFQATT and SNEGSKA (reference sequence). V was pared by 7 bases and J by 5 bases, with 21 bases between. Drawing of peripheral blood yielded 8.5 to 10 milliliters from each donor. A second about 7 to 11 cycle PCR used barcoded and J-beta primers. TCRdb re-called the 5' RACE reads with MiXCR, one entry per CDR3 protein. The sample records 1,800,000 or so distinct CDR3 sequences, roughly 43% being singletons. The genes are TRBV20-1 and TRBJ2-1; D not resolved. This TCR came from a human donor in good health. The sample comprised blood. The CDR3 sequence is CSVLGPRRAHNEQFF. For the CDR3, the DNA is TGCAGTGTTTTAGGGCCCCGACGGGCCCACAATGAGCAGTTCTTC.